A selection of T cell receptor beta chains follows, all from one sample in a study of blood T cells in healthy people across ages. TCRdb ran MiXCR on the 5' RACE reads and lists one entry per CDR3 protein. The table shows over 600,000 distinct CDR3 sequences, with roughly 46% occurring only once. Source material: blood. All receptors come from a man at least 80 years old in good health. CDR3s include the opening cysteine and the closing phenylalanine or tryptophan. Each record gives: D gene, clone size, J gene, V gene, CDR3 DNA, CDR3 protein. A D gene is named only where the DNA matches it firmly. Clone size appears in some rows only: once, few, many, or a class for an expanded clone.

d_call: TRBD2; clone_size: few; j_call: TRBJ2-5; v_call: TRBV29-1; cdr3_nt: TGCAGCGTTTTCGGGCTAGCGGGAGGAGAGGGTACGATAGGGCAGTACTTC; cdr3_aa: CSVFGLAGGEGTIGQYF
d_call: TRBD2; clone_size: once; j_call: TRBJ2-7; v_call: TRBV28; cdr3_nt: TGTGCCAGCAGTCCCGCTAGCGGGAGGGGGTGGGAGCAGTACTTC; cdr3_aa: CASSPASGRGWEQYF
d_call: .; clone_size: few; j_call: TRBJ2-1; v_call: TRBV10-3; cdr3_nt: TGTGCCATCAGTGAGTCCCCGGACCACAATGAGCAGTTCTTC; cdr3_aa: CAISESPDHNEQFF
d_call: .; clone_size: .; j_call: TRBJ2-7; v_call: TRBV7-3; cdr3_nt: TGTGCCAGCAGCACACGGAATGAGGACGAGCAGTACTTC; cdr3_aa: CASSTRNEDEQYF
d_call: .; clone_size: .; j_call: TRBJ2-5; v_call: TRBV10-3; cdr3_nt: TGTGCCGCCGCCGGCGGAGGGGAAGAGACCCAGTACTTC; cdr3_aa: CAAAGGGEETQYF
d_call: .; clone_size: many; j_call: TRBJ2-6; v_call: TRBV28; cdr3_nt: TGTGCCAGCAGTTCCCCCGGCTCTGGGGCCAACGTCCTGACTTTC; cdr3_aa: CASSSPGSGANVLTF
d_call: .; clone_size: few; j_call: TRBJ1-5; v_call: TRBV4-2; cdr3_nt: TGTGCCAGCAGCCAATCCGATGAGGGGCAGCCCCAGCATTTT; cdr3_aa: CASSQSDEGQPQHF
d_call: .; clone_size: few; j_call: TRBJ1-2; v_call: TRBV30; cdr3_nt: TGTGCCTGGAGTAACATGGTCCGGGAGGTGCATGGCTACACCTTC; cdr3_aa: CAWSNMVREVHGYTF
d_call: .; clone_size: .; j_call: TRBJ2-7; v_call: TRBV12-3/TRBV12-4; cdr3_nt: TGTGCCAGCAGAACGGACCTCACCTACGAGCAGTACTTC; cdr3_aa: CASRTDLTYEQYF
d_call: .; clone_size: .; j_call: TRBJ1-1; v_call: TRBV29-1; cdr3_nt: TGCAGCGTTGCGGAGGGGGGAGCCACTGAAGCTTTCTTT; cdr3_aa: CSVAEGGATEAFF
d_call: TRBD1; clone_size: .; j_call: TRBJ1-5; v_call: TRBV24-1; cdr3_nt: TGTGCCACCAGTTCAACCACAGGGGGGGATCAGCCCCAGCATTTT; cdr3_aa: CATSSTTGGDQPQHF
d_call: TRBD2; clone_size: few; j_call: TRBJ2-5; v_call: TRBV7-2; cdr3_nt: TGTGCCAGCAGCTTAGGGCTAGCGGGACATCAAGAGACCCAGTACTTC; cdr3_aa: CASSLGLAGHQETQYF
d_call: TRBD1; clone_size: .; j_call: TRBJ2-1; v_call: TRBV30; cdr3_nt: TGTGCCTGGAGTTCGACAGGGTCGAAGAATGAGCAGTTCTTC; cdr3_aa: CAWSSTGSKNEQFF
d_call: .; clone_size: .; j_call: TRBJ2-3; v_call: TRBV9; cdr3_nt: TGTGCCAGCAGCGTAGACACTGGCACAGATACGCAGTATTTT; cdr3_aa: CASSVDTGTDTQYF
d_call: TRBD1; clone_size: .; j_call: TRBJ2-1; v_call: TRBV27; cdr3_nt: TGTGCCAGCAGACACTTACAGGGGGTCGCCTACAATGAGCAGTTCTTC; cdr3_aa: CASRHLQGVAYNEQFF
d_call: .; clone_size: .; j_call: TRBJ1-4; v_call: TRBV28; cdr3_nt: TGTGCCAGCATTACGGGAGTGGGAACTAATGAAAAACTGTTTTTT; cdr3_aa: CASITGVGTNEKLFF
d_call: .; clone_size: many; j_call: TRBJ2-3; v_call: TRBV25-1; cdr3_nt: TGTGCCAGCAGGCTCAGCACAGATACGCAGTATTTT; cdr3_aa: CASRLSTDTQYF
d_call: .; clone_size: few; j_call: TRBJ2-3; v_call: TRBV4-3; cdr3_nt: TGCGCCAGCAGCCAAGAAATCGGACAGACAGATACGCAGTATTTT; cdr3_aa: CASSQEIGQTDTQYF
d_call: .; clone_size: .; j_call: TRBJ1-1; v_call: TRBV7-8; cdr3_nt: TGTGCCAGCAGCTTCAGGGCCGCGGTTATGAACACTGAAGCTTTCTTT; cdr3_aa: CASSFRAAVMNTEAFF
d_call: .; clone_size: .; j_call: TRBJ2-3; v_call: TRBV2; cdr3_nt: TGTGCCAGCAGCGCGAGCTTACGACCTAGCACAGATACGCAGTATTTT; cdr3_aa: CASSASLRPSTDTQYF
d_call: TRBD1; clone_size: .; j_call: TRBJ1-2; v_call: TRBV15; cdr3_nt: TGTGCCACCAGCACAGAGACAGGGGCGGGCTATGGCTACACCTTC; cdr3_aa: CATSTETGAGYGYTF
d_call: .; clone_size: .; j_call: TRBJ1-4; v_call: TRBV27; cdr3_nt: TGTGCCAGCAGTTTAAACAAGACGGAGGCTAATGAAAAACTGTTTTTT; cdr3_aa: CASSLNKTEANEKLFF
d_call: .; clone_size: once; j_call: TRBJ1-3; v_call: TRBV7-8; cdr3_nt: TGTGCCAACAGCACCTCAGGACAGAACTCTGGAAACACCATATATTTT; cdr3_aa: CANSTSGQNSGNTIYF
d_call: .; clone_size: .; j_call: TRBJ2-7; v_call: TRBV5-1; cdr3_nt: TGCGCCAGCAGCCAGGACTCTCTCGAGCAGTACTTC; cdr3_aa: CASSQDSLEQYF
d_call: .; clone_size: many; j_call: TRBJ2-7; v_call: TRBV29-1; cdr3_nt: TGCAGCGTTGGTGGGGCGGAAAGCTCCTACGAGCAGTACTTC; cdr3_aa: CSVGGAESSYEQYF
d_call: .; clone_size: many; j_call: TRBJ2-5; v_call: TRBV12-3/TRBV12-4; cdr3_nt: TGTGCCAGCACCGCCCAAGAGACCCAGTACTTC; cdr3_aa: CASTAQETQYF
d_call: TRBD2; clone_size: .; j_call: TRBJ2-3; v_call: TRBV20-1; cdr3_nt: TGCGGTGCTATAACGGGGCTAGCGGGAGGGACAGATACGCAGTATTTT; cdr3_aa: CGAITGLAGGTDTQYF
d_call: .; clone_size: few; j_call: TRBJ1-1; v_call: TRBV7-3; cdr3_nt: TGTGCCAGCAGCTTAGGCAACCGAGGCACTGAAGCTTTCTTT; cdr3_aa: CASSLGNRGTEAFF
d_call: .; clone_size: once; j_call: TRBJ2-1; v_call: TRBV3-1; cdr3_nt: TGTGCCAGCAGCCAAGGCGGGGGCGGCTACAATGAGCAGTTCTTC; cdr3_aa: CASSQGGGGYNEQFF
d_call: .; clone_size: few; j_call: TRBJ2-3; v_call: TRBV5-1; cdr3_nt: TGCGCCAGCAGCCCCGCCTTGTCTAGGGGGGCAGATACGCAGTATTTT; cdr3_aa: CASSPALSRGADTQYF
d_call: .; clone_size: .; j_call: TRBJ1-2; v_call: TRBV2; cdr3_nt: TGTGCCAGCAGTGATTCGCAGGGGAGCTATGGCTACACCTTC; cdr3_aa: CASSDSQGSYGYTF
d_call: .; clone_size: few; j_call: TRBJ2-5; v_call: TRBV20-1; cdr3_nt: TGCAGTGCTAGAGATCCGGACGGTCAGAATGAGCAGTACTTC; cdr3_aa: CSARDPDGQNEQYF
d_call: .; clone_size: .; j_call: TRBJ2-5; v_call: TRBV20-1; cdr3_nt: TGCAGTGCTAGTTCCCCAGAGACCCAGTACTTC; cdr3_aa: CSASSPETQYF
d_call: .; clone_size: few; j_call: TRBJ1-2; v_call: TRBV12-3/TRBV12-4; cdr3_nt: TGTGCCAGCAAACCAGCAGCTAACTATGGCTACACCTTC; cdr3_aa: CASKPAANYGYTF
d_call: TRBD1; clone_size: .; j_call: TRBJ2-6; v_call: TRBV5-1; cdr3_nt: TGCGCCAGCAGCCCGGGTAGAGGGACAGCGAACTCTGGGGCCAACGTCCTGACTTTC; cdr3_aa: CASSPGRGTANSGANVLTF
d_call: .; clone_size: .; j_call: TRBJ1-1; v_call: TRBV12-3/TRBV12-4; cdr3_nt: TGTGCCAGCAGTCCAGAAAGGGGGAGTAGTGAAGCTTTCTTT; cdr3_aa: CASSPERGSSEAFF
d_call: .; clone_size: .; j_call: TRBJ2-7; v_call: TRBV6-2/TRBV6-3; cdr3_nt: TGTGCCAGCACCGCAGCCGGGGGTTACGAGCAGTACTTC; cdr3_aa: CASTAAGGYEQYF
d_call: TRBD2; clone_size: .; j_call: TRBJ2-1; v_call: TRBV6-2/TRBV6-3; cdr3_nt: TGTGCCAGCAGTTCCCGAGCGGGAGAAGGCGATGAGCAGTTCTTC; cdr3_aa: CASSSRAGEGDEQFF
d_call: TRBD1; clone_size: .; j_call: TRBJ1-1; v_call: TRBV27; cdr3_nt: TGTGCCAGCAGTTTATACCGGACAGGGAGGGAAATGGAAGCTTTCTTT; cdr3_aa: CASSLYRTGREMEAFF
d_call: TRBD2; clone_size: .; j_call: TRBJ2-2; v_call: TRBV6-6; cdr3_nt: TGTGCCAGCAGACCGGGACTAGTCGACACCGGGGAGCTGTTTTTT; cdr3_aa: CASRPGLVDTGELFF